This entry describes one T cell receptor gamma chain. This clone was found once. What antigen it recognizes has not been identified. A far larger clone is only one base removed, so a read error is likely. Within the sample, other DNA sequences also encode this same CDR3. The library was generated by RT-PCR. The sequencer was an Illumina MiSeq. TCRdb recomputed clones from the public reads with CATT; identical DNA rows were then combined. The sample contains about 200 gamma-chain clones, under 60% of them found a single time. The ten largest clones add up to roughly 42% of the sample. This entry comes from a study of gammadelta T cells in human blood (TCRdb year 2020). What the study reported, not specific to this receptor: In the study, polyclonal expansion of innate gamma-delta T cells immediately after birth was reported to appear to be driven by microbial exposure.

The CDR3 measures 16 amino acids from cysteine to phenylalanine. Only the CDR3 region is kept as DNA, spanning 48 bases read in frame from base 1. Per the germline V gene (reference sequence), GITISATS is the CDR1 and ISYDGTV is the CDR2. Material for sequencing was Vgamma9Vdelta2 gamma-delta T cells from adult blood. Rearrangement joined TRGV9 to TRGJP. The receptor comes from a human donor. This receptor has the CDR3 CALWELQELGKKIKVF. The base sequence is TGTGCCTTGTGGGAGTTGCAAGAGTTGGGCAAAAAAATCAAGGTATTC.